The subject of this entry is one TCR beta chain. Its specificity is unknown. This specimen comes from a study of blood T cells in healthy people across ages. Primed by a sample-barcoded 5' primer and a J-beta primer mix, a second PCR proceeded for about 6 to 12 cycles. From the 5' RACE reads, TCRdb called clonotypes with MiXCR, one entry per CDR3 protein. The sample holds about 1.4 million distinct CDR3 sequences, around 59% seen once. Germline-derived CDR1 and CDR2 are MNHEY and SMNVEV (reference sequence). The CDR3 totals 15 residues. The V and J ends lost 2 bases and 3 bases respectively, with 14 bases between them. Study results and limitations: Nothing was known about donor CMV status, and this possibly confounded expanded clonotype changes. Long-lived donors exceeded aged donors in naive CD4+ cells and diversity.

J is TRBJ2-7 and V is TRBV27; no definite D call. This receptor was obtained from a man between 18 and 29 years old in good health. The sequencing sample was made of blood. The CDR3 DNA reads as TGTGCCAGCAGTTTAGGCCCGATTTCATACTACGAGCAGTACTTC. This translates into CASSLGPISYYEQYF.